This TCR beta chain was recovered during a study of tissue T cells after allogeneic stem cell transplantation. A single count supports this clone. What it binds is not known. The study's findings and limits: Tissue-detected TCR repertoire was only partly captured by blood and spleen T cells.

Only in-frame clones appear in the TCRdb table, and some are missing; sequencing was by immunoSEQ multiplex PCR. The table records approximately 9,700 clones, 50% to 70% of them present only once. Non-transplant comparator patients with other cancers had at least five gastrointestinal samples and no known gastrointestinal disease. Trimming removed 7 bases at V and 4 bases at J, with 14 bases between. The CDR3 has 14 residues. Germline CDR1 reads LNHDA; CDR2 reads SQIVND (reference sequence). Sequenced material: tissue from the ileum, taken at autopsy. This TCR was sampled from a woman aged 18-55 years with breast cancer. The chain uses TRBV19 and TRBJ2-1; D perhaps matches TRBD2 (6 bases). As DNA, the CDR3 is TGTGCCAGTAATAGAGGGACTGGATACAATGAGCAGTTCTTC. Translation gives CASNRGTGYNEQFF.